This TCR beta chain was identified in a study of T cells after yellow fever vaccination. Looking at the study overall: Libraries from low-cell-number fractions were prepared with the SMART-Seq v4 Ultra Low Input RNA kit. The study's findings and limits: Repertoires obtained by FACS sorting could include abundant clonotypes that entered as contaminants from the bulk population.

This clonotype was seen ten or more times. Its specificity is not known. 5'RACE template switching produced TCR cDNA carrying a universal primer site and UMIs. TCRdb independently ran MiXCR on the 5' RACE reads; one entry per CDR3 protein. The sample includes a few hundred thousand distinct CDR3 sequences, about 7% of them seen just once. In germline, CDR1 is SGHKS, CDR2 YYEKEE (reference sequence). The CDR3 spans 14 residues. The V gene lost 3 bases and the J gene lost 6 bases, with 12 bases spanning the gap. The TCR sequence derives from a man aged 30 to 45 who received the YFV17D yellow fever vaccine. The source material was CD4+ T cells sorted from PBMCs, sampled on the day of the yellow fever booster vaccination. The chain is built from TRBV5-5 and TRBJ2-2; D uncertain. CDR3 sequence: CASSWAPRSGELFF. The CDR3, as DNA: TGTGCCAGCAGCTGGGCCCCCCGGTCCGGGGAGCTGTTTTTT.